This T cell receptor beta chain was captured in a study of monozygotic twins with cystic fibrosis. Regarding the study as a whole: Co-twins had the most similar V usage for 13 of 16 pairs, J for 8. No link emerged between shared CDR3 counts and age, concordance or severity. Unrelated CF individuals shared fewer identical clonotypes than monozygotic CF twins. Clonality was generally low (median around 0.01), higher in the most severe patients.

Turning to this clone: Its specificity is unknown.

The CDR3 is made up of 16 amino acids. Germline assignment: CDR1 GTSNPN and CDR2 SVGIG (reference sequence). The V and J ends lost 0 bases and 4 bases, in that order; junction bases with no gene match: 6. The protocol was immunoSEQ multiplex PCR, while the TCRdb copy is restricted to in-frame clones and leaves out a portion. The table records over 25,000 clones, about 92% of them present only once. This chain links TRBV30 with TRBJ2-2; TRBD2 matches at 9 bases. The TCR comes from a girl aged 2 to 10 with cystic fibrosis. The sequenced sample was blood. The CDR3 bases are TGTGCCTGGAGTGTACTGGGTAGCGGGGGCACCGGGGAGCTGTTTTTT. Amino acids: CAWSVLGSGGTGELFF.